This passage covers 10 T cell receptor beta chains from one sample sequenced in a study of PD-1 blockade in mismatch repair-deficient tumors. The repertoire was sequenced with immunoSEQ multiplex PCR; TCRdb's copy has only in-frame clones and lacks some. The sample lists 100,000 to 150,000 clones, 88% seen once, with around 11% in the top ten. This specimen was peripheral blood, taken roughly 67 weeks after starting pembrolizumab. The receptor source for this set is an adult with mismatch repair-deficient cancer.

The rearrangement joins TRBV27 to TRBJ2-7, with a weak D call TRBD1 (6 bases). Germline lookup yields CDR1 MNHEY and CDR2 SMNVEV (reference sequence). This CDR3 spans 12 amino acids. V lost 10 bases, J lost 2 bases, and 12 bases lay in between. CDR3 in DNA: TGTGCCACCCGCCAGGGGCCCTACGAGCAGTACTTC. Its translation: CATRQGPYEQYF.

The chain joins TRBV28 to TRBJ2-1; 7 positions match TRBD2. Trimming cost V 2 bases and J 5 bases; bases outside gene matches: 6. CDR1 is MDHEN, CDR2 SYDVKM, per germline. The CDR3 totals 15 residues. The CDR3 sequence is CASSLLAEINNEQFF. As DNA, the CDR3 is TGTGCCAGCAGTTTACTAGCGGAAATTAACAATGAGCAGTTCTTC. Complete variable domain (other parts from reference TRBV28 and TRBJ2-1): DVKVTQSSRYLVKRTGEKVFLECVQDMDHENMFWYRQDPGLGLRLIYFSYDVKMKEKGDIPEGYSVSREKKERFSLILESASTNQTSMYLCASSLLAEINNEQFFGPGTRLTVL.

This rearrangement joins TRBV10-2 to TRBJ2-7; 7 positions match TRBD1. This CDR3 comprises 13 residues. Germline values: CDR1 WSHSY, CDR2 SAAADI. V gave up 4 bases and J gave up 6 bases; unmatched junction bases: 6. The CDR3 reads CASSVRGGGEQYF. The CDR3 bases are TGCGCCAGCAGTGTGAGAGGGGGCGGCGAGCAGTACTTC.

The chain joins TRBV9 to TRBJ2-7; D possibly corresponds to TRBD2 (6 bases). The CDR3 extends over 14 amino acids. The V end lost 1 base, the J end lost 2 bases, and 10 bases lay between the germline ends. Germline CDR1 is SGDLS and CDR2 is YYNGEE. CDR3 sequence reads: CASSVQAGPYEQYF. The CDR3 coding sequence is TGTGCCAGCAGCGTACAGGCGGGGCCCTACGAGCAGTACTTC.

This clone was counted between two and nine times. V is TRBV19 and J is TRBJ1-1, with D hard to call. The CDR3 extends over 17 amino acids. V dropped 1 base and J dropped 0 bases, with 15 bases sitting between them. The germline gives CDR1 LNHDA, CDR2 SQIVND (reference sequence). The CDR3 region has the DNA TGTGCCAGTAGTATAGGTGGTCGTGTCAGGATGAACACTGAAGCTTTCTTT. Its translation: CASSIGGRVRMNTEAFF.

The chain employs TRBV29-1 and TRBJ2-2; tentatively, D is TRBD2 (5 bases). This CDR3 region has 11 residues. The V end was cut by 5 bases, the J end by 7 bases, with 8 bases between. In germline, CDR1 is SQVTM, CDR2 ANQGSEA. As DNA, the CDR3 is TGCAGCGTTTGGACTGACGGGGAGCTGTTTTTT. Protein: CSVWTDGELFF.

The V gene is TRBV2, the J gene TRBJ2-1; D uncertain. The CDR3 sequence is 17 residues long. V was clipped by 5 bases and J by 3 bases, with 20 bases between them. The germline V gene has CDR1 SNHLY and CDR2 FYNNEI. CDR3 in amino acids: CASSLRLWSLGYNEQFF. The DNA of the CDR3 is TGTGCCAGCAGTCTCAGGTTGTGGTCCCTCGGCTACAATGAGCAGTTCTTC.

The V gene is TRBV6-6, the J gene TRBJ2-7; 10 bases map to TRBD1. The CDR3 consists of 15 residues. V shed 0 bases, J shed 3 bases, and the junction held 2 bases outside the gene matches. Germline CDR1 MNHNY, CDR2 SVGAGI (reference sequence). The DNA of the CDR3 is TGTGCCAGCAGTTACTCGGGACAGGGGAGCTACGAGCAGTACTTC. Its translation is CASSYSGQGSYEQYF.

V and J are TRBV4-1 and TRBJ1-5; D gene uncertain. The CDR3 has 15 amino acids. The V gene lost 0 bases and the J gene lost 0 bases, with 6 bases spanning the gap. CDR1 MGHRA and CDR2 YSYEKL come from the germline V gene. CDR3 loop: CASSQDSLSNQPQHF. As DNA, the CDR3 is TGCGCCAGCAGCCAAGACAGCCTTAGCAATCAGCCCCAGCATTTT.

CDR3 nucleotides: TGTGCCAGCAGCGGACTAGCGGGCCCAGATACGCAGTATTTT. This encodes CASSGLAGPDTQYF. V is TRBV28 and J is TRBJ2-3; 11 nucleotides match TRBD2. The CDR3 is 14 residues long. Germline V gene sequence: CDR1 MDHEN, CDR2 SYDVKM. V lost 6 bases, J lost 4 bases, and 3 bases stayed unmatched.